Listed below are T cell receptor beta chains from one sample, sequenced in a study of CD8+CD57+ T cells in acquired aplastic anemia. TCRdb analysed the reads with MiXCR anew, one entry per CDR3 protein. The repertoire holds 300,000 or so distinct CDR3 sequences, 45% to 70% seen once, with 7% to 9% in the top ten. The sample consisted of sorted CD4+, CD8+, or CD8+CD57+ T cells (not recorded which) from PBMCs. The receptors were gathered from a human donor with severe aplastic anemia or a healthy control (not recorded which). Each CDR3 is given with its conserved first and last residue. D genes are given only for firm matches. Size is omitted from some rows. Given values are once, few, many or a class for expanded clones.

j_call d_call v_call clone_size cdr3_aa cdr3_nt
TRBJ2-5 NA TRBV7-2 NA CASSPHSRQGGQETQYF TGTGCCAGCAGCCCCCACTCAAGGCAGGGAGGTCAAGAGACCCAGTACTTC
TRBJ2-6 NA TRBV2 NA CASRAGSSGANVLTF TGTGCCAGCAGAGCAGGGAGCTCTGGGGCCAACGTCCTGACTTTC
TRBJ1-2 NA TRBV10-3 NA CASSLWEASYYGYTF TGTGCCAGCAGTTTATGGGAGGCCAGTTACTATGGCTACACCTTC
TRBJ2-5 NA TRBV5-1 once CASSTFPGAEETQYF TGCGCCAGCAGCACCTTTCCGGGGGCGGAAGAGACCCAGTACTTC
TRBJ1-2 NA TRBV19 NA CASTGYYVYTF TGTGCCAGTACTGGCTATTACGTCTACACCTTC
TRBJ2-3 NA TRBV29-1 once CSFTGITDTQYF TGCAGCTTTACAGGGATCACAGATACGCAGTATTTT
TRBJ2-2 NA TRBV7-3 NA CASSLLGGHRELFF TGTGCCAGCAGCTTATTAGGAGGACACCGGGAGCTGTTTTTT
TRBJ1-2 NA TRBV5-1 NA CASSLGTAALWGYTF TGCGCCAGCAGCTTGGGGACGGCGGCCCTCTGGGGCTACACCTTC
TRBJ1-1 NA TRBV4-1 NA CASSQDGLGHPKTEAFF TGCGCCAGCAGCCAAGATGGTCTCGGACACCCGAAAACTGAGGCTTTCTTT
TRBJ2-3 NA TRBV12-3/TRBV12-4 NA CASRQTSTDTQYF TGTGCCAGCAGACAGACCAGCACAGATACGCAGTATTTT
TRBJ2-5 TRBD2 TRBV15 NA CATSATSGVQETQYF TGTGCCACCAGCGCGACTAGCGGGGTTCAAGAGACCCAGTACTTC
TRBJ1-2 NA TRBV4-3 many CASSQDWAANYGYTF TGCGCCAGCAGCCAAGATTGGGCAGCCAACTATGGCTACACCTTC
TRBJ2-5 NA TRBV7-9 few CASSFRTSRPAQYF TGTGCCAGCAGCTTTCGGACATCGAGACCGGCACAGTACTTC
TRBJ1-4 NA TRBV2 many CASSVRRQGSNEKLFF TGTGCCAGCAGTGTCAGGCGGCAGGGCTCTAATGAAAAACTGTTTTTT
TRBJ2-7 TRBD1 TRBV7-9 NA CASSLGAGGHEQYF TGTGCCAGCAGCTTAGGGGCAGGGGGCCACGAGCAGTACTTC
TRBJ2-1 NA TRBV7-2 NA CASSLAFRTSSYNEQFF TGTGCCAGCAGCTTAGCGTTTAGGACAAGCTCCTACAATGAGCAGTTCTTC
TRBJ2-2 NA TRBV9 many CASSVVSRGFTGELFF TGTGCCAGCAGCGTAGTATCTAGGGGATTCACCGGGGAGCTGTTTTTT
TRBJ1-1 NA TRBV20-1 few CSARQDIYTEAFF TGCAGTGCTAGACAGGATATATACACTGAAGCTTTCTTT
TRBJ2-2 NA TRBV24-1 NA CATSDPGTLGELFF TGTGCCACCAGTGACCCCGGGACCCTCGGGGAGCTGTTTTTT
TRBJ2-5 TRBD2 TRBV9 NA CASSPVLAGVSPETQYF TGTGCCAGCAGCCCCGTACTAGCGGGAGTAAGTCCAGAGACCCAGTACTTC
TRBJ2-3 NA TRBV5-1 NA CASSIGLPRAGDTQYF TGCGCCAGCAGCATAGGACTTCCCAGGGCGGGAGATACGCAGTATTTT
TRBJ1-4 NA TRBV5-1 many CASRKTGGGPATNEKLFF TGCGCCAGCCGAAAAACGGGTGGGGGCCCGGCAACTAATGAAAAACTGTTTTTT
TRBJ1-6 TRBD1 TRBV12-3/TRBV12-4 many CASSSGTGVSPLHF TGTGCCAGCAGCTCCGGGACAGGGGTTTCACCCCTCCACTTT
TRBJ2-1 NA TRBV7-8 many CASSFNGPFEQFF TGTGCCAGCAGCTTTAACGGACCATTTGAGCAGTTCTTC
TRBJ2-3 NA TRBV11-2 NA CASSLVRAATDTQYF TGTGCCAGCAGCTTAGTCCGGGCGGCCACAGATACGCAGTATTTT
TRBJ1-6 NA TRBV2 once CASKGGTTYNSPLHF TGTGCCAGCAAGGGAGGGACGACCTATAATTCACCCCTCCACTTT
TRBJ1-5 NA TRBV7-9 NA CASSLAGNKKGQPQHF TGTGCCAGCAGCTTAGCTGGAAATAAGAAGGGGCAGCCCCAGCATTTT
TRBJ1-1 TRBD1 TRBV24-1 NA CATSDRGWTEAFF TGTGCCACCAGCGACAGGGGATGGACTGAAGCTTTCTTT
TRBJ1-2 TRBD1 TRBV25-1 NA CASSEPTQGAGGYTF TGTGCCAGCAGTGAGCCCACACAGGGGGCGGGGGGCTACACCTTC
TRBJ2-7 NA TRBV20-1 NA CSARPPHGSRGVSYEQYF TGCAGTGCTAGACCCCCCCATGGGTCCAGGGGTGTCTCCTACGAGCAGTACTTC
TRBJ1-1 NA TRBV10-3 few CAISGDQVSEAFF TGTGCCATCAGTGGTGACCAAGTCTCTGAAGCTTTCTTT
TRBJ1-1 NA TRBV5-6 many CASSRGGTLMNTEAFF TGTGCCAGCAGCCGGGGAGGCACCCTCATGAACACTGAAGCTTTCTTT
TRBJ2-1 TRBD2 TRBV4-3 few CASSQSAGGHLNEQFF TGCGCCAGCAGCCAATCAGCGGGGGGGCATTTAAATGAGCAGTTCTTC
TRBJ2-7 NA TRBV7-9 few CASSLGIGGSYEQYF TGTGCCAGCAGCTTAGGGATTGGTGGCTCCTACGAGCAGTACTTC
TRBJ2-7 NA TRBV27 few CASSFRTERHEQYF TGTGCCAGCAGTTTCAGGACTGAAAGGCACGAGCAGTACTTC
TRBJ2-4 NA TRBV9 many CASSVEGGWDIQYF TGTGCCAGCAGCGTAGAAGGAGGGTGGGACATTCAGTACTTC
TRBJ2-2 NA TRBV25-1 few CASSEYGLANTGELFF TGTGCCAGCAGTGAATACGGGCTAGCGAACACCGGGGAGCTGTTTTTT
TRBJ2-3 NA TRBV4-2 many CASSQVVISDTQYF TGTGCCAGCAGCCAGGTCGTTATTTCGGATACGCAGTATTTT
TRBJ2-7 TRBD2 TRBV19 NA CASTDPGLGVAEQYF TGTGCCAGTACAGATCCGGGACTAGGTGTGGCCGAGCAGTACTTC
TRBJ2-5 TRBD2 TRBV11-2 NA CASSLFGPGSGGARETQYF TGTGCCAGCAGCTTATTTGGTCCCGGCAGCGGGGGGGCCAGGGAGACCCAGTACTTC
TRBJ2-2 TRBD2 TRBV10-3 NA CAISESIPPSGGFLVGELFF TGTGCCATCAGTGAGTCGATCCCCCCTAGCGGGGGGTTCCTTGTCGGGGAGCTGTTTTTT
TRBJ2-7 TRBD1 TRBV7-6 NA CASSLEDRGSYEQYF TGTGCCAGCAGCTTAGAGGACAGGGGATCCTACGAGCAGTACTTC
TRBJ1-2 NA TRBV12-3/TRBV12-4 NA CASSYDAIQGRNGYTF TGTGCCAGCAGCTATGATGCAATACAGGGAAGAAACGGCTACACCTTC
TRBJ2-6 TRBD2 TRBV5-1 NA CASSLAVLGGTEAF TGCGCCAGCAGCTTGGCCGTCTTGGGGGGGACTGAAGCTTTC
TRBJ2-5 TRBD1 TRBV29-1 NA CSVSRGLETQYF TGCAGCGTCAGCAGGGGGCTTGAGACCCAGTACTTC